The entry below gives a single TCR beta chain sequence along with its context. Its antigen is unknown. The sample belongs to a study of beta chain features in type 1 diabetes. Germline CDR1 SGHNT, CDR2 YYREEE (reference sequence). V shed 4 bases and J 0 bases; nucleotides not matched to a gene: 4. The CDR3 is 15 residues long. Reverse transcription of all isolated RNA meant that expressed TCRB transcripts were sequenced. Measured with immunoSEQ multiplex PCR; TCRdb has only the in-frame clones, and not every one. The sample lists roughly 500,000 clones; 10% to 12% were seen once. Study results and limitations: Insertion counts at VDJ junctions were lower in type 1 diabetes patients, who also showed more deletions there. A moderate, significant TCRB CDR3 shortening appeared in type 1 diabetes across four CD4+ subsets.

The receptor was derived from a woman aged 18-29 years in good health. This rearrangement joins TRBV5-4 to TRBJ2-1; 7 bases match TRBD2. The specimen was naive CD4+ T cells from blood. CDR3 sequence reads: CASSTGGFSYNEQFF. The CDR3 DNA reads TGTGCCAGCAGCACGGGAGGTTTCTCCTACAATGAGCAGTTCTTC.